The 20 T cell receptor beta chains below were found in one sample sequenced in a study of chemoradiotherapy in HPV16-positive cancers. Measured with immunoSEQ multiplex PCR; TCRdb has only the in-frame clones, and not every one. The sample records 15,000 to 20,000 clones, about three quarters being singletons. The source material was tumor tissue, sampled from a patient who underwent chemoradiotherapy. Receptors were obtained from a human donor with HPV-associated anogenital cancer.

This chain links TRBV5-4 with TRBJ2-1, with 11 bases that match TRBD1. Germline V gene data show CDR1 as SGHNT and CDR2 as YYREEE (reference sequence). With V trimmed by 4 bases and J by 4 bases, 4 bases remained unmatched. The length of the CDR3 is 15 residues. CDR3 sequence: CASSPGQGGYNEQFF. In DNA form, the CDR3 reads TGTGCCAGCAGCCCGGGACAGGGGGGTTACAATGAGCAGTTCTTC.

V usage is TRBV10-2 and J usage is TRBJ1-2; tentative D call: TRBD1 (5 bases). Germline V gives CDR1 WSHSY, CDR2 SAAADI. V was clipped by 0 bases and J by 4 bases, with 9 bases between them. This CDR3 is 14 amino acids long. In DNA, the CDR3 is TGCGCCAGCAGTGAGTCATCCAGGGCCTATGGCTACACCTTC. It codes for CASSESSRAYGYTF.

This rearrangement joins TRBV13 to TRBJ2-1; TRBD2 matches 11 bases. V dropped 5 bases and J dropped 4; count of bases not matched to a gene: 7. The CDR3 has 16 residues. Germline V CDR1 and CDR2: PRHDT, FYEKMQ (reference sequence). Here the CDR3 reads CASSPPGLAVYNEQFF. CDR3 DNA: TGTGCCAGCAGCCCCCCGGGACTAGCGGTTTACAATGAGCAGTTCTTC.

This sequence joins TRBV15 and TRBJ2-7; D remains unclear. V dropped 0 bases and J dropped 1 base, with 13 bases sitting between them. CDR1 and CDR2 from the germline V gene are LNHNV and YYDKDF (reference sequence). This CDR3 has 16 amino acids. CDR3 amino acids: CATSREITSHSYEQYF. CDR3 bases: TGTGCCACCAGCAGAGAGATTACCTCCCATTCCTACGAGCAGTACTTC.

By proportion, this clone is large. This sequence joins TRBV2 and TRBJ1-1; no clear D gene. The CDR3 has 13 amino acids. V shed 7 bases and J shed 0 bases, with 9 bases lying between them. Looked up from germline, CDR1 is SNHLY and CDR2 is FYNNEI. CDR3 sequence: CASTGPMNTEAFF. Here the CDR3 DNA reads TGTGCCAGCACCGGGCCTATGAACACTGAAGCTTTCTTT.

This chain joins TRBV5-1 and TRBJ2-3; 7 bases agree with TRBD2. Germline trimming cut 0 bases from V and 6 bases from J; bases unmatched to any gene: 13. CDR1 and CDR2 (germline): SGHRS, YFSETQ. The CDR3 has 17 amino acids. The CDR3 protein is CASSLAGAGVTPDTQYF. Here the CDR3 DNA reads TGCGCCAGCAGCTTGGCCGGTGCGGGGGTCACCCCGGATACGCAGTATTTT. Drawing the rest from reference TRBV5-1 and TRBJ2-3, the complete variable domain is KAGVTQTPRYLIKTRGQQVTLSCSPISGHRSVSWYQQTPGQGLQFLFEYFSETQRNKGNFPGRFSGRQFSNSRSEMNVSTLELGDSALYLCASSLAGAGVTPDTQYFGPGTRLTVL.

The rearrangement uses TRBV19 and TRBJ2-7; 8 bases fit TRBD1. This CDR3 comprises 15 residues. The junction had 5 bases not matched to a gene; V was cut back by 3 bases and J by 1 base. Per germline, CDR1 LNHDA and CDR2 SQIVND (reference sequence). The CDR3 coding sequence is TGTGCCAGTAGTATGACAACAGGGGGGTCCTACGAGCAGTACTTC. This translates into CASSMTTGGSYEQYF.

The rearrangement joins TRBV28 to TRBJ2-3; TRBD1 matches 9 bases. This CDR3 region has 15 residues. Germline V gene lookup returns CDR1 MDHEN and CDR2 SYDVKM. After removal of 2 bases from V and 2 bases from J, the junction contained 2 bases not matched to a gene. DNA for the CDR3: TGTGCCAGCAGTTTAGGGACAGGGCCCACAGATACGCAGTATTTT. Its protein product is CASSLGTGPTDTQYF. The full variable domain, its missing parts supplied by reference TRBV28 and TRBJ2-3, is DVKVTQSSRYLVKRTGEKVFLECVQDMDHENMFWYRQDPGLGLRLIYFSYDVKMKEKGDIPEGYSVSREKKERFSLILESASTNQTSMYLCASSLGTGPTDTQYFGPGTRLTVL.

This rearrangement joins TRBV7-2 to TRBJ1-1, with 7 bases fitting TRBD1. This CDR3 contains 16 residues. The V gene's germline CDR1 is SGHTA and CDR2 FQGNSA. Trimming at V came to 3 bases and at J to 4 bases, leaving 11 bases not matched to a gene. Here the CDR3 reads CASSFYGTALGTEAFF. The CDR3 DNA reads as TGTGCCAGCAGCTTTTACGGGACAGCATTGGGCACTGAAGCTTTCTTT.

The V gene is TRBV11-2, the J gene TRBJ2-3, with D tentatively TRBD2 (5 bases). V was shortened by 3 bases and J by 1 base, with 11 bases between the two germline ends. The CDR3 totals 15 residues. Germline V gene lookup returns CDR1 SGHAT and CDR2 FQNNGV. CDR3 bases: TGTGCCAGCAGCTTGACGGCCGGGGGCACAGATACGCAGTATTTT. Its translation is CASSLTAGGTDTQYF.

V is TRBV19 and J is TRBJ2-7; 7 bases align to TRBD2. This CDR3 region has 13 residues. Germline CDR1 reads LNHDA; CDR2 reads SQIVND (reference sequence). The trim removed 4 bases at V and 4 bases at J, leaving 4 bases unmatched. CDR3 in amino acids: CASSTHGGYEQYF. The CDR3 nucleotides read TGTGCCAGTAGTACTCACGGGGGGTACGAGCAGTACTTC.

V usage is TRBV2 and J usage is TRBJ2-7; 9 bases match TRBD2. Germline CDR1 SNHLY, CDR2 FYNNEI. V gave up 8 bases and J gave up 5 bases; unmatched junction bases: 4. There are 12 residues in the CDR3. The CDR3 loop is CASGGLADEQYF. For the CDR3, the DNA is TGTGCCAGCGGGGGACTAGCAGACGAGCAGTACTTC.

This clone counts as medium-sized (0.01 to 0.1%). The gene calls are TRBV9 and TRBJ1-6, with a tentative D call TRBD1 (5 bases). V was trimmed by 0 bases and J by 9 bases, leaving 13 bases between them. The CDR3 is 15 residues long. Germline V gene lookup returns CDR1 SGDLS and CDR2 YYNGEE. The CDR3 sequence: CASSVGQGLGSPLHF. As DNA, the CDR3 is TGTGCCAGCAGCGTAGGTCAGGGATTGGGTTCACCCCTCCACTTT.

The chain couples TRBV10-3 to TRBJ2-3; D not resolved. This CDR3 comprises 14 residues. Germline values: CDR1 ENHRY, CDR2 SYGVKD. Trimming stripped 10 bases from V and 0 bases from J, with 14 bases between. The CDR3, as DNA: TGTGCCACCCTGGACGCCCGGAGCACAGATACGCAGTATTTT. It is translated as CATLDARSTDTQYF.

This clone turned up a few times. This chain joins TRBV10-3 and TRBJ1-2, with a tentative D call TRBD1 (6 bases). The CDR3 spans 15 residues. Trimming cost V 3 bases and J 3 bases, with 14 bases left between them. Germline values: CDR1 ENHRY, CDR2 SYGVKD. The CDR3 coding sequence is TGTGCCATCAGTGAATGGACAGCGGGGTACTATGGCTACACCTTC. Translating it yields CAISEWTAGYYGYTF.

This clone was counted once. This rearrangement joins TRBV7-2 to TRBJ2-3, with unresolved D. Trimming took off 4 bases at V and 0 bases at J, with 8 bases between the two ends. Germline V gives CDR1 SGHTA, CDR2 FQGNSA. The CDR3 has 14 residues. As DNA, the CDR3 is TGTGCCAGCAGCTACAGTACTAGCACAGATACGCAGTATTTT. Translated, it gives CASSYSTSTDTQYF.

The chain joins TRBV18 to TRBJ2-1, with D perhaps matching TRBD2 (7 bases). V was cut by 2 bases and J by 0 bases, with 14 bases left in between. CDR1 and CDR2 (germline): KGHSH, LQKENI. This CDR3 contains 17 residues. The CDR3 DNA reads as TGTGCCAGCTCACCAACCGGGGGGCAGGGCTCCTACAATGAGCAGTTCTTC. Translation gives CASSPTGGQGSYNEQFF.

This chain connects TRBV30 to TRBJ1-6, with TRBD1 matching over 11 bases. Germline lookup yields CDR1 GTSNPN and CDR2 SVGIG (reference sequence). The CDR3 length is 17 residues. The trim removed 3 bases at V and 9 bases at J, leaving 13 bases unmatched. The CDR3 nucleotides read TGTGCCTGGAGGGCCCCAAAGGACAGGGGGCATAGTTCACCCCTCCACTTT. Protein product: CAWRAPKDRGHSSPLHF.

This chain joins TRBV9 and TRBJ2-7; 8 nucleotides align to TRBD2. This CDR3 has 14 residues. The germline CDR1 and CDR2 sequences are SGDLS and YYNGEE. The V and J ends lost 0 bases and 6 bases, in that order; junction bases with no gene match: 5. CDR3 coding DNA: TGTGCCAGCAGCGTAGTAAAGCGGGAGCTCGAGCAGTACTTC. This encodes CASSVVKRELEQYF.

The chain employs TRBV28 and TRBJ1-1; D ambiguous. V gave up 7 bases and J gave up 5 bases, with 14 bases separating them. Looked up from germline, CDR1 is MDHEN and CDR2 is SYDVKM. The CDR3 contains 13 residues. For the CDR3, the DNA is TGTGCCAGCACTCCCCCCCCGAAGACTGAAGCTTTCTTT. Translated, it gives CASTPPPKTEAFF.